This passage covers 8 T cell receptor beta chains from one sample sequenced in a study of low-dose radiotherapy and immunotherapy resistance in tumors. Priming of first-strand cDNA relied on TRAV- and TRBV-specific primers (covering alpha and beta chains). With a V-primer adapter and a constant-region primer, TCRs were amplified for about 19 PCR cycles. A single record per CDR3 protein comes from TCRdb applying MiXCR to the reads. The table lists 70,000 to 90,000 distinct CDR3 sequences, roughly a sixth of them singletons. Specified time point: before trial treatment. The sample was PBMCs, taken before treatment. These receptors all stem from a male donor with prostate cancer.

This clonotype was recorded many times. The rearrangement links TRBV20-1 to TRBJ1-6, with D possibly being TRBD1 (5 bases). V lost 4 bases to trimming and J lost 11 bases, with 12 bases between them. Germline loops: CDR1 DFQATT, CDR2 SNEGSKA (reference sequence). CDR3 size: 12 residues. The CDR3 protein is CSAIAGPPPLHF. For the CDR3, the DNA is TGCAGTGCTATCGCGGGGCCCCCACCCCTCCACTTT.

This clonotype was seen repeatedly, ten times or more. The chain employs TRBV12-3 or TRBV12-4 and TRBJ1-1; D unresolved. V lost 1 base and J lost 8, with 5 bases in between. This CDR3 is built from 11 residues. Written as DNA, the CDR3 is TGTGCCAGCAGTTTAGTCCAAGAAGCTTTCTTT. As protein: CASSLVQEAFF.

J is TRBJ2-2 and V is TRBV6-2 or TRBV6-3; 9 bases are shared with TRBD1. Per germline, CDR1 MNHEY and CDR2 SVGEGT. J lost 6 bases, V lost 8 bases, and 7 bases had no gene match. CDR3 length equals 14 residues. DNA of the CDR3: TGTGCCAGCCCGCCGAGACAGGGGGCCGGGGAGCTGTTTTTT. Its protein product is CASPPRQGAGELFF.

There are many counts of this clonotype. This chain links TRBV14 with TRBJ2-2; D remains ambiguous. The CDR3 spans 12 residues. The germline V gene has CDR1 SGHDN and CDR2 FVKESK. Trimming pared 11 bases from V and 2 bases from J, leaving 9 bases between. CDR3 nucleotides: TGTGCCTGGGCGGATAACACCGGGGAGCTGTTTTTT. Translating it yields CAWADNTGELFF.

This clonotype was observed many times. The chain uses TRBV12-3 or TRBV12-4 and TRBJ2-1; D is uncertain. CDR3 length equals 12 residues. Trimming shortened V by 3 bases and J by 6 bases, and 6 bases separated the two germline ends. CDR3 sequence (DNA): TGTGCCAGCAGTTTGGGGTCCAATGAGCAGTTCTTC. This translates into CASSLGSNEQFF.

This clonotype was recorded at least ten times. The chain links TRBV15 to TRBJ1-6; D gene unclear. The CDR3 runs to 14 residues. In germline, CDR1 is LNHNV, CDR2 YYDKDF (reference sequence). V lost 5 bases and J lost 6, with 11 bases in between. In DNA form, the CDR3 reads TGTGCCACCAGCTATTCCCGTACTAATTCACCCCTCCACTTT. This sequence encodes CATSYSRTNSPLHF.

This clonotype was picked up many times. The CDR3 spells CASSIRDRGETQYF. Written as DNA, the CDR3 is TGTGCCAGCAGCATCCGGGACCGCGGTGAGACCCAGTACTTC. The rearrangement uses TRBV4-2 and TRBJ2-5, with D perhaps assigned TRBD1 or TRBD2 (5 bases each). Trimming shortened V by 5 bases and J by 5 bases, and 15 bases separated the two germline ends. CDR1 is LGHNA, CDR2 YNFKEQ, per germline. The CDR3 is 14 amino acids.

This clonotype was detected ten times or more. The chain uses TRBV29-1 and TRBJ2-2, with D possibly being TRBD1 (6 bases). Trimming removed 6 bases at V and 0 bases at J, with 11 bases between. There are 14 residues in the CDR3. Germline CDR1 SQVTM, CDR2 ANQGSEA. CDR3 region: CSVVRDTNTGELFF. CDR3 nucleotides: TGCAGCGTCGTCCGGGACACGAACACCGGGGAGCTGTTTTTT.